Shown below are 25 T cell receptor beta chains from a single sample sequenced in a study of blood T cell repertoires in COVID-19. The data were produced by immunoSEQ multiplex PCR, yet TCRdb's version contains in-frame clones alone and is incomplete. The sample carries tens of thousands of clones, roughly 88% recorded once. The sequenced sample consisted of peripheral blood. All receptors come from a human donor in a cohort sampled during active COVID-19.

The chain combines TRBV11-2 with TRBJ2-5, with D possibly matching TRBD2 (7 bases). V was clipped by 4 bases and J by 1 base, with 19 bases between them. Germline assignment: CDR1 SGHAT and CDR2 FQNNGV. This CDR3 has 17 amino acids. The CDR3 DNA reads TGTGCCAGCAGCTCCCCTATCAGGGGAGGGAGCCAAGAGACCCAGTACTTC. Translated, it gives CASSSPIRGGSQETQYF. Full variable domain (remainder filled in from reference TRBV11-2 and TRBJ2-5): EAGVAQSPRYKIIEKRQSVAFWCNPISGHATLYWYQQILGQGPKLLIQFQNNGVVDDSQLPKDRFSAERLKGVDSTLKIQPAKLEDSAVYLCASSSPIRGGSQETQYFGPGTRLLVL.

This chain joins TRBV12-3 or TRBV12-4 and TRBJ2-1, with 7 bases that match TRBD2. V lost 8 bases and J lost 6; bases outside the gene matches: 4. There are 12 residues in the CDR3. The CDR3 here is CASGRATNEQFF. The CDR3, as DNA: TGTGCCAGCGGGAGGGCCACCAATGAGCAGTTCTTC.

CDR3 residues: CASSRQGLNTEAFF. The CDR3 nucleotides are TGCGCCAGCAGCAGGCAGGGTTTGAACACTGAAGCTTTCTTT. The chain links TRBV5-1 to TRBJ1-1; D might be TRBD1 (5 bases). The length of the CDR3 is 14 residues. CDR1 SGHRS and CDR2 YFSETQ come from the germline V gene. The V end was cut by 4 bases, the J end by 0 bases, with 10 bases between. The full variable domain, rest sourced from reference TRBV5-1 and TRBJ1-1, is KAGVTQTPRYLIKTRGQQVTLSCSPISGHRSVSWYQQTPGQGLQFLFEYFSETQRNKGNFPGRFSGRQFSNSRSEMNVSTLELGDSALYLCASSRQGLNTEAFFGQGTRLTVV.

The J gene is TRBJ2-1, the V gene TRBV11-2; possible D gene TRBD1, 5 bases. The germline V and J ends were trimmed by 5 bases and 2 bases, with 13 bases remaining between them. The CDR3 totals 15 residues. From germline, CDR1 is SGHAT and CDR2 FQNNGV. CDR3 amino acids: CASSRVETAYNEQFF. The DNA of the CDR3 is TGTGCCAGCAGCCGGGTGGAGACAGCCTACAATGAGCAGTTCTTC.

The rearrangement uses TRBV3-1 (or the pseudogene TRBV3-2) and TRBJ2-2, with TRBD2 as a possible D gene (5 bases). There are 13 residues in the CDR3. Trimming left V 7 bases short and J 3 bases short, with 9 bases between. CDR1 is LGHDT, CDR2 YNNKEL, per germline (reference sequence). The CDR3 coding sequence is TGTGCCAGCACCCGGACTGACACCGGGGAGCTGTTTTTT. It translates to CASTRTDTGELFF.

This clone was observed a few times. This chain connects TRBV4-2 to TRBJ2-1, with 8 bases that match TRBD2. The junction had 11 bases not matched to a gene; V was cut back by 0 bases and J by 7 bases. Germline V gives CDR1 LGHNA, CDR2 YNFKEQ. The length of the CDR3 is 17 residues. DNA of the CDR3: TGTGCCAGCAGCCAAGATCGAACGCGGGGGGCTTCTAATGAGCAGTTCTTC. This codes for CASSQDRTRGASNEQFF.

The CDR3 spells CASSALGGYEQYF. CDR3 bases: TGTGCCAGCAGCGCGTTGGGGGGTTACGAGCAGTACTTC. The rearrangement uses TRBV7-6 and TRBJ2-7, with D perhaps matching TRBD2 (6 bases). This CDR3 region has 13 residues. The V end lost 5 bases, the J end lost 4 bases, and 12 bases lay between the germline ends. Germline V lookup: CDR1 SGHVS, CDR2 FNYEAQ.

The rearrangement uses TRBV20-1 and TRBJ2-7; no definite D call. CDR3 length: 11 residues. Germline CDR1 reads DFQATT; CDR2 reads SNEGSKA (reference sequence). Trimming pared 8 bases from V and 4 bases from J, leaving 12 bases between. The CDR3 sequence is CSSTFVYEQYF. DNA for the CDR3: TGCAGTTCAACATTCGTATACGAGCAGTACTTC.

The chain has TRBV28 and TRBJ1-5; D ambiguous. V lost 7 bases, J lost 3 bases, and 10 bases lay in between. CDR1 and CDR2 (germline): MDHEN, SYDVKM. The CDR3 is 13 amino acids. The CDR3 sequence: CASKRIVNQPQHF. The CDR3 nucleotides are TGTGCCAGCAAGCGGATCGTCAATCAGCCCCAGCATTTT.

V gene TRBV12-3 or TRBV12-4 combines with J gene TRBJ2-1; 8 bases align to TRBD2. The CDR3 runs to 13 residues. The V and J ends lost 7 bases and 6 bases, in that order; junction bases with no gene match: 5. The CDR3 region has the DNA TGTGCCAGCAACCGACGGGGGGGCAATGAGCAGTTCTTC. The encoded protein is CASNRRGGNEQFF.

The chain couples TRBV2 to TRBJ2-3; 10 bases map to TRBD2. The V gene's germline CDR1 is SNHLY and CDR2 FYNNEI. The V segment lost 7 bases and the J segment 0 bases; nucleotides outside the gene matches: 7. The CDR3 runs to 16 residues. The DNA of the CDR3 is TGTGCCAGCAATCCGAGGACTAGCGGTAGCACAGATACGCAGTATTTT. Protein product: CASNPRTSGSTDTQYF.

This clone has only a few counts. The chain has TRBV27 and TRBJ1-2, with D perhaps matching TRBD1 (6 bases). Germline V gives CDR1 MNHEY, CDR2 SMNVEV (reference sequence). The CDR3 extends over 13 amino acids. Trimming took 6 bases from V and 5 from J, leaving 13 bases between them. The CDR3 DNA reads as TGTGCCAGCAGCGACGGGACATTATATGGCTACACCTTC. Protein: CASSDGTLYGYTF.

V and J are TRBV27 and TRBJ2-5, with a weak D call TRBD2 (5 bases). The germline V gene has CDR1 MNHEY and CDR2 SMNVEV (reference sequence). CDR3 size: 13 residues. Trimming removed 2 bases at V and 7 bases at J, with 11 bases between. The CDR3 protein is CASSLNWEMTQYF. The CDR3 coding sequence is TGTGCCAGCAGTTTAAATTGGGAGATGACCCAGTACTTC.

The genes are TRBV2 and TRBJ1-5; D gene unclear. CDR1 is SNHLY, CDR2 FYNNEI, per germline. The CDR3 extends over 12 amino acids. The germline V and J ends were trimmed by 7 bases and 10 bases, with 14 bases remaining between them. The CDR3: CASNFAGLPQHF. CDR3 in DNA: TGTGCCAGCAATTTTGCGGGCCTTCCCCAGCATTTT.

The rearrangement uses TRBV11-2 and TRBJ1-6, with D possibly TRBD1 on 5 matching bases. The length of the CDR3 is 15 residues. Germline V lookup: CDR1 SGHAT, CDR2 FQNNGV. The V end was cut by 0 bases, the J end by 14 bases, with 17 bases between. CDR3 bases: TGTGCCAGCAGCTTAGATCCGGGGGGGTTTTCGGCCCTCCACTTT. Amino acid sequence: CASSLDPGGFSALHF.

This chain joins TRBV30 and TRBJ2-7, with a possible D match to TRBD2 (5 bases). The germline gives CDR1 GTSNPN, CDR2 SVGIG (reference sequence). The CDR3 runs 13 residues. V shed 2 bases and J shed 0 bases, with 8 bases lying between them. DNA for the CDR3: TGTGCCTGGAGTCCGGGGTCCTCCTACGAGCAGTACTTC. Its translation is CAWSPGSSYEQYF.

The chain recombines TRBV6-5 with TRBJ1-3; 9 bases line up with TRBD1. Trimming cost V 5 bases and J 5 bases; bases outside gene matches: 7. Germline V lookup: CDR1 MNHEY, CDR2 SVGAGI. The CDR3 sequence is 15 residues long. CDR3 DNA sequence: TGTGCCAGCAGTACTACAGGGGGCTCGCGAAACACCATATATTTT. Amino acids: CASSTTGGSRNTIYF.

This clone was recorded once. V usage is TRBV28 and J usage is TRBJ2-1; D is possibly TRBD2 (5 bases). The CDR3 has 16 residues. The V gene lost 6 bases and the J gene lost 1 base, with 16 bases spanning the gap. Germline assignment: CDR1 MDHEN and CDR2 SYDVKM. CDR3 amino acids: CASSPSAGWSYNEQFF. DNA for the CDR3: TGTGCCAGCAGCCCTTCGGCGGGTTGGTCCTACAATGAGCAGTTCTTC.

This clone was detected only once. This chain connects TRBV28 to TRBJ1-2, with TRBD1 as a possible D gene (5 bases). The CDR3 sequence is 14 residues long. The V end was cut by 6 bases, the J end by 4 bases, with 15 bases between. The V gene's germline CDR1 is MDHEN and CDR2 SYDVKM. In DNA form, the CDR3 reads TGTGCCAGCAGCTCACAGGATAACGCCTATGGCTACACCTTC. This translates into CASSSQDNAYGYTF.

The rearrangement links TRBV3-1 (or the pseudogene TRBV3-2) to TRBJ2-7, with no clear D. V was pared by 4 bases and J by 4 bases, with 11 bases between. The CDR3 totals 13 residues. The germline gives CDR1 LGHDT, CDR2 YNNKEL (reference sequence). As DNA, the CDR3 is TGTGCCAGCAGCCTCATGGGCCGATACGAGCAGTACTTC. Translation gives CASSLMGRYEQYF.

The V call is TRBV19, the J call TRBJ2-1; 7 nucleotides align to TRBD2. V was clipped by 5 bases and J by 8 bases; unmatched bases: 6. This CDR3 is 13 amino acids long. Germline V gives CDR1 LNHDA, CDR2 SQIVND (reference sequence). The CDR3 is CASSLLGGDEQFF. The DNA for the CDR3 is TGTGCCAGTAGTCTCCTTGGGGGGGATGAGCAGTTCTTC.

The chain employs TRBV2 and TRBJ2-1, with D perhaps TRBD2 (6 bases). V was cut by 6 bases and J by 9 bases, with 24 bases left in between. Germline lookup yields CDR1 SNHLY and CDR2 FYNNEI. The CDR3 sequence is 16 residues long. The CDR3 coding sequence is TGTGCCAGCAGCAGAAGACTAATAGCGGCGGGGAGTGAGCAGTTCTTC. Translating gives CASSRRLIAAGSEQFF.

The chain employs TRBV2 and TRBJ1-3, with a possible D match to TRBD1 (5 bases). V was trimmed by 3 bases and J by 0 bases, leaving 12 bases between them. The V gene's germline CDR1 is SNHLY and CDR2 FYNNEI. This CDR3 is 16 amino acids long. DNA of the CDR3: TGTGCCAGCAGTGACCTGGGGCTGAACTCTGGAAACACCATATATTTT. Translating it yields CASSDLGLNSGNTIYF.

The V call is TRBV11-2, the J call TRBJ2-5, with 7 bases fitting TRBD2. Trimming cost V 5 bases and J 4 bases; bases outside gene matches: 4. The CDR3 consists of 13 residues. Germline CDR1 SGHAT, CDR2 FQNNGV. In DNA form, the CDR3 reads TGTGCCAGCAGCGACTCTAGCGGAGAGACCCAGTACTTC. Its protein is CASSDSSGETQYF.

The chain links TRBV14 to TRBJ1-2, with D unresolved. V lost 0 bases, J lost 4 bases, and 6 bases lay in between. Per the germline V gene, CDR1 is SGHDN and CDR2 is FVKESK. The CDR3 runs to 13 residues. CDR3 sequence (DNA): TGTGCCAGCAGCCAAGATCGGGTCTATGGCTACACCTTC. As protein: CASSQDRVYGYTF.